What follows are 17 T cell receptor beta chains derived from one specimen sequenced in a study of T cell responses to AZD1222 COVID-19 vaccine. Clones were read by immunoSEQ multiplex PCR, and TCRdb kept only the in-frame ones, dropping some. The sample has about 73,000 clones; about 91% are singletons. This specimen was peripheral blood, taken on day 0 of AZD1222 vaccination. Every receptor here comes from an adult in good health.

This clone was observed once. The chain carries TRBV5-6 and TRBJ2-7; maybe TRBD2 (5 bases). CDR3 length: 14 amino acids. Trimming shortened V by 2 bases and J by 4 bases, and 13 bases separated the two germline ends. Germline CDR1 SGHDT, CDR2 YYEEEE. The CDR3 DNA sequence: TGTGCCAGCAGCTTAGCGTCTAGCCCGTACGAGCAGTACTTC. This sequence encodes CASSLASSPYEQYF.

The chain recombines TRBV7-8 with TRBJ2-1; D not certain. The CDR3 has 11 residues. Trimming removed 5 bases from V and 9 bases from J, with 8 bases in between. Germline CDR1 reads SGHVS; CDR2 reads FQNEAQ. The DNA of the CDR3 is TGTGCCAGCAGCCTCGGCGGTGAGCAGTTCTTC. It specifies CASSLGGEQFF.

The chain is built from TRBV4-1 and TRBJ2-7; D call uncertain. This CDR3 comprises 18 residues. CDR1 and CDR2 (germline): MGHRA, YSYEKL. The V gene lost 0 bases and the J gene lost 3 bases, with 21 bases spanning the gap. The CDR3 DNA follows: TGCGCCAGCAGCCAAGATAGATTTGTGGCTGCCGGCGTCTACGAGCAGTACTTC. Its translation is CASSQDRFVAAGVYEQYF.

This chain links TRBV2 with TRBJ2-2; a possible D gene is TRBD2 (5 bases). From germline, CDR1 is SNHLY and CDR2 FYNNEI. Trimming cost V 3 bases and J 6 bases, with 11 bases left between them. CDR3 length: 14 amino acids. CDR3 DNA sequence: TGTGCCAGCAGTGACTGGGGAGCGGCCGGGGAGCTGTTTTTT. Its protein product is CASSDWGAAGELFF.

In this sample, this clone turned up a few times. V and J are TRBV7-9 and TRBJ1-2; no firm D call. V was clipped by 0 bases and J by 1 base, with 12 bases between them. Germline V lookup: CDR1 SEHNR, CDR2 FQNEAQ (reference sequence). CDR3 length: 16 amino acids. CDR3 in DNA: TGTGCCAGCAGCTTAGCGCCGGCAGGAGATAACTATGGCTACACCTTC. Translation: CASSLAPAGDNYGYTF.

CDR3: CASSSRTGHEQFF. CDR3 DNA: TGTGCCAGCAGCTCCCGGACAGGGCATGAGCAGTTCTTC. V gene TRBV7-3 combines with J gene TRBJ2-1; TRBD1 aligns across 8 bases. This CDR3 has 13 amino acids. V dropped 4 bases and J dropped 8; count of bases not matched to a gene: 4. The germline gives CDR1 SGHTA, CDR2 FQGTGA.

This clone was counted once. J is TRBJ2-3 and V is TRBV11-3, with D hard to call. The CDR3 is 14 amino acids. V shed 5 bases and J shed 4 bases, with 13 bases lying between them. The germline gives CDR1 SGHNT, CDR2 YENEEA. For the CDR3, the DNA is TGTGCCAGCAGCCTCGGCGATCCCGCAGATACGCAGTATTTT. Translation: CASSLGDPADTQYF. The variable domain in full, with the rest retrieved from reference TRBV11-3 and TRBJ2-3, is EAGVVQSPRYKIIEKKQPVAFWCNPISGHNTLYWYLQNLGQGPELLIRYENEEAVDDSQLPKDRFSAERLKGVDSTLKIQPAELGDSAVYLCASSLGDPADTQYFGPGTRLTVL.

V gene TRBV5-1 combines with J gene TRBJ1-4; possible D gene TRBD1, 5 bases. Trimming stripped 4 bases from V and 8 bases from J, with 18 bases between. The CDR3 spans 15 residues. Germline V lookup: CDR1 SGHRS, CDR2 YFSETQ. For the CDR3, the DNA is TGCGCCAGCAGCCTGGAGGTTGGGGCCCAGGAAAAACTGTTTTTT. This translates into CASSLEVGAQEKLFF.

The V call is TRBV9, the J call TRBJ2-7; 10 nucleotides match TRBD1. The ends lost 2 bases at V and 1 base at J; junction bases unmatched: 3. This CDR3 comprises 15 residues. The V gene's germline CDR1 is SGDLS and CDR2 YYNGEE. The CDR3 sequence is CASSVGTGASYEQYF. CDR3 sequence (DNA): TGTGCCAGCAGCGTGGGGACAGGGGCGTCCTACGAGCAGTACTTC. Drawing the rest from reference TRBV9 and TRBJ2-7, the complete variable domain is DSGVTQTPKHLITATGQRVTLRCSPRSGDLSVYWYQQSLDQGLQFLIQYYNGEERAKGNILERFSAQQFPDLHSELNLSSLELGDSALYFCASSVGTGASYEQYFGPGTRLTVT.

This chain joins TRBV6-5 and TRBJ2-7, with 8 nucleotides matching TRBD1. The germline CDR1 and CDR2 sequences are MNHEY and SVGAGI. This CDR3 region has 15 residues. J gave up 0 bases and V 6 bases, and 7 bases lay outside the gene matches. CDR3 DNA sequence: TGTGCCAGCAGCGAGACAGGGGCCAGCTCCTACGAGCAGTACTTC. Encoded protein: CASSETGASSYEQYF.

The rearrangement uses TRBV19 and TRBJ2-1; either TRBD1 or TRBD2 may fit D (5 bases each). CDR3 length equals 16 residues. V was pared by 6 bases and J by 9 bases, with 24 bases between. Germline V gene data show CDR1 as LNHDA and CDR2 as SQIVND (reference sequence). The CDR3 coding sequence is TGTGCCAGTAGATCGATCCAGGACGGGGCGGTGACTGAGCAGTTCTTC. Amino acid sequence: CASRSIQDGAVTEQFF.

J is TRBJ2-5 and V is TRBV6-6; 8 bases agree with TRBD2. V was clipped by 3 bases and J by 3 bases; unmatched bases: 6. Germline V gives CDR1 MNHNY, CDR2 SVGAGI (reference sequence). This CDR3 spans 15 amino acids. The CDR3 DNA is TGTGCCAGCAGTTATTATAGCGGGGTGAAAGAGACCCAGTACTTC. It specifies CASSYYSGVKETQYF.

The chain has TRBV28 and TRBJ2-3; 10 bases agree with TRBD2. V shed 2 bases, J shed 1 base, and the junction held 3 bases outside the gene matches. The length of the CDR3 is 16 residues. Germline V CDR1 and CDR2: MDHEN, SYDVKM. CDR3 in DNA: TGTGCCAGCAGTTTAATAGCGGGGGGCGGCACAGATACGCAGTATTTT. Translated, it gives CASSLIAGGGTDTQYF. The whole variable domain, filled in from reference TRBV28 and TRBJ2-3, reads DVKVTQSSRYLVKRTGEKVFLECVQDMDHENMFWYRQDPGLGLRLIYFSYDVKMKEKGDIPEGYSVSREKKERFSLILESASTNQTSMYLCASSLIAGGGTDTQYFGPGTRLTVL.

The rearrangement uses TRBV6-5 and TRBJ1-6; possible D gene TRBD1, 6 bases. The CDR3 is made up of 15 amino acids. CDR1 and CDR2 (germline): MNHEY, SVGAGI. V was trimmed by 8 bases and J by 4 bases, leaving 15 bases between them. The CDR3: CASLESGAYNSPLHF. The CDR3 DNA is TGTGCCAGCCTCGAGTCGGGGGCATATAATTCACCCCTCCACTTT.

The chain couples TRBV4-1 to TRBJ2-1, with a possible D match to TRBD2 (6 bases). The CDR3 covers 15 residues. V was clipped by 4 bases and J by 7 bases, with 17 bases between them. Germline V gives CDR1 MGHRA, CDR2 YSYEKL. CDR3 residues: CASSLALAAANEQFF. In DNA, the CDR3 is TGCGCCAGCAGCCTTGCACTAGCCGCAGCTAATGAGCAGTTCTTC.

The chain recombines TRBV9 with TRBJ2-6; the D gene could be TRBD1 or TRBD2 (5 bases each). V dropped 3 bases and J dropped 0 bases, with 16 bases sitting between them. Germline V gene sequence: CDR1 SGDLS, CDR2 YYNGEE. The CDR3 loop spans 18 amino acids. The CDR3 reads CASSAPGPLASGANVLTF. The CDR3 DNA reads as TGTGCCAGCAGCGCACCGGGACCTCTTGCCTCTGGGGCCAACGTCCTGACTTTC.

CDR3 nucleotide sequence: TGTGCCAGCAGTGTGGGACAGGACTATGGCTACACCTTC. This sequence encodes CASSVGQDYGYTF. This rearrangement joins TRBV2 to TRBJ1-2, with 8 bases fitting TRBD1. Germline CDR1 is SNHLY and CDR2 is FYNNEI. V dropped 4 bases and J dropped 3; count of bases not matched to a gene: 1. This CDR3 contains 13 residues.